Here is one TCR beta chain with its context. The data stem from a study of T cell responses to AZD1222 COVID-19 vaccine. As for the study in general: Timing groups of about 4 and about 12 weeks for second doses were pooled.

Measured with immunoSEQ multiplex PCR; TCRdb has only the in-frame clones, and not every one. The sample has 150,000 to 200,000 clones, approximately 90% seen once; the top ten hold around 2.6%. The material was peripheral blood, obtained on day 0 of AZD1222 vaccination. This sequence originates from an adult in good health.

The CDR3 region has the DNA TGTGCCAGCAGCTTAGACGGGGCGGGAAACTATGGCTACACCTTC. Its translation: CASSLDGAGNYGYTF. The chain is built from TRBV7-9 and TRBJ1-2; possibly TRBD1 for D (5 bases). Trimming removed 1 base at V and 2 bases at J, with 11 bases between. The V gene's germline CDR1 is SEHNR and CDR2 FQNEAQ (reference sequence). The CDR3 has 15 residues.